This passage covers 10 T cell receptor beta chains from one sample sequenced in a study of blood T cell repertoires in COVID-19 (dated by TCRdb to about 2020). Libraries came from the immunoSEQ multiplex PCR assay. Drawn from immuneACCESS, this table holds only the in-frame rearrangements with V and J called that TCRdb kept. Clones are partly lost; checked studies trace under half to an unresolved V gene and leave the rest unexplained. This sample is represented by fewer than 65,000 clones; approximately 85% of them were singletons. Jointly, the top ten make up approximately 6.5% of the sample. The source material was peripheral blood. The receptor source for this set is a man aged 60 to 69 with acute or convalescent COVID-19.

V gene TRBV2 combines with J gene TRBJ2-3; no clear D. The CDR3 is made up of 13 amino acids. The V and J ends lost 6 bases and 0 bases respectively, with 7 bases between them. Looked up from germline, CDR1 is SNHLY and CDR2 is FYNNEI. CDR3 bases: TGTGCCAGCAGGGTCGAGAGCACAGATACGCAGTATTTT. Its protein is CASRVESTDTQYF.

This chain uses TRBV5-6 with TRBJ2-3; D is possibly TRBD1 (6 bases). V lost 0 bases to trimming and J lost 4 bases, with 6 bases between them. Germline CDR1 SGHDT, CDR2 YYEEEE. The CDR3 is 13 amino acids. In nucleotides, the CDR3 is TGTGCCAGCAGCTTGGCAGGGGCAGATACGCAGTATTTT. This gives the protein CASSLAGADTQYF.

V gene TRBV11-2 combines with J gene TRBJ2-3; 13 nucleotides match TRBD2. Trimming removed 4 bases from V and 9 bases from J; junction bases left unmatched: 13. The CDR3 has 17 amino acids. CDR1 and CDR2 (germline): SGHAT, FQNNGV. The CDR3 sequence is CASSSLLGLAGVDTQYF. CDR3 in DNA: TGTGCCAGCAGCTCCCTCCTCGGACTAGCGGGAGTTGACACGCAGTATTTT.

The chain uses TRBV24-1 and TRBJ2-1, with D unclear. The CDR3 contains 16 residues. The ends were cut back, 0 bases at V and 8 bases at J, with 16 bases in the middle. The germline V gene has CDR1 KGHDR and CDR2 SFDVKD. This CDR3 reads CATSDLDTMLRHEQFF. As DNA, the CDR3 is TGTGCCACCAGTGATTTGGACACCATGTTGAGACATGAGCAGTTCTTC.

The J gene is TRBJ1-6, the V gene TRBV28; 8 bases are shared with TRBD1. The CDR3 length is 16 residues. The V gene end was trimmed by 5 bases and the J gene end by 3 bases; junction bases not matched to a gene: 6. Germline-derived CDR1 and CDR2 are MDHEN and SYDVKM. The CDR3 loop is CASSTMDRDYNSPLHF. CDR3 in DNA: TGTGCCAGCAGTACTATGGACAGGGACTATAATTCACCCCTCCACTTT.

The genes are TRBV11-2 and TRBJ2-7; D is perhaps TRBD2 (6 bases). The ends were cut back, 5 bases at V and 2 bases at J, with 13 bases in the middle. This CDR3 is built from 14 residues. Germline V lookup: CDR1 SGHAT, CDR2 FQNNGV. CDR3 sequence: CASSRDGGAYEQYF. CDR3 sequence (DNA): TGTGCCAGCAGCAGGGACGGAGGGGCCTACGAGCAGTACTTC.

The V gene is TRBV5-1, the J gene TRBJ1-2; D might be TRBD1 (6 bases). This CDR3 is built from 18 residues. Germline CDR1 SGHRS, CDR2 YFSETQ. Trimming removed 1 base from V and 1 base from J, with 20 bases in between. The CDR3 DNA reads TGCGCCAGCAGCTTGAGCGGGGGCGGGGGCGAGTTTAACTATGGCTACACCTTC. It is translated as CASSLSGGGGEFNYGYTF.

This clone was counted only a few times. The chain couples TRBV2 to TRBJ2-1; 10 nucleotides match TRBD2. J gave up 1 base and V 5 bases, and 2 bases lay outside the gene matches. This CDR3 has 15 amino acids. Germline V gene sequence: CDR1 SNHLY, CDR2 FYNNEI. The CDR3 loop is CASSRSGGSYNEQFF. The CDR3 DNA follows: TGTGCCAGCAGTCGTAGCGGGGGGTCCTACAATGAGCAGTTCTTC. Based on the CDR3 plus reference TRBV2 and TRBJ2-1, the full variable domain is EPEVTQTPSHQVTQMGQEVILRCVPISNHLYFYWYRQILGQKVEFLVSFYNNEISEKSEIFDDQFSVERPDGSNFTLKIRSTKLEDSAMYFCASSRSGGSYNEQFFGPGTRLTVL.

The chain uses TRBV30 and TRBJ1-1, with D hard to call. This CDR3 comprises 12 residues. Germline CDR1 GTSNPN, CDR2 SVGIG (reference sequence). V was trimmed by 4 bases and J by 1 base, leaving 7 bases between them. CDR3 sequence (DNA): TGTGCCTGGACCACAGAGAACACTGAAGCTTTCTTT. Residues: CAWTTENTEAFF.

This clone has only a few counts. The CDR3 DNA is TGTGCCAGCAGTTACTCAGGGGCCACCGGAGAGGATACGCAGTATTTT. It translates to CASSYSGATGEDTQYF. This chain joins TRBV6-5 and TRBJ2-3; perhaps TRBD1 as D (5 bases). V lost 0 bases and J 6 bases, leaving 16 bases between the germline ends. Germline V gene lookup returns CDR1 MNHEY and CDR2 SVGAGI. CDR3 length: 16 amino acids.